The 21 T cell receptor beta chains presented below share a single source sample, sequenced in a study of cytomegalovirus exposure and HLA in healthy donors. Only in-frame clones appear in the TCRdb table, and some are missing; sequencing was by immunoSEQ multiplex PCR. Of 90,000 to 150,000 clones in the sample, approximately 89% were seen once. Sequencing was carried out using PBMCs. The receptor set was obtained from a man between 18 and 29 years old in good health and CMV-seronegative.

As DNA, the CDR3 is TGTGCCAGCAGTGAAACCCCCGGGACACCGAACTATGGCTACACCTTC. Translated, it gives CASSETPGTPNYGYTF. The chain combines TRBV2 with TRBJ1-2; D possibly corresponds to TRBD1 (6 bases). This CDR3 region has 16 residues. V was trimmed by 2 bases and J by 2 bases, leaving 15 bases between them. Germline lookup yields CDR1 SNHLY and CDR2 FYNNEI.

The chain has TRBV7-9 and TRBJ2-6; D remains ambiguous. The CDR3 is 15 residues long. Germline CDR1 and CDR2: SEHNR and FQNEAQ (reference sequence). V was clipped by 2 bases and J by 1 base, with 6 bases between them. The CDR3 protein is CASSLYVSGANVLTF. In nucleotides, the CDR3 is TGTGCCAGCAGCTTATATGTTTCTGGGGCCAACGTCCTGACTTTC. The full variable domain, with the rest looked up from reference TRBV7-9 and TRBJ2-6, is DTGVSQNPRHKITKRGQNVTFRCDPISEHNRLYWYRQTLGQGPEFLTYFQNEAQLEKSRLLSDRFSAERPKGSFSTLEIQRTEQGDSAMYLCASSLYVSGANVLTFGAGSRLTVL.

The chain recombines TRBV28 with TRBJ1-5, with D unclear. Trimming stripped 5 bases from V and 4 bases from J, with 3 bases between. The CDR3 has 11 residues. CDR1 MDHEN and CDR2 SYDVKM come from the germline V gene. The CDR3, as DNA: TGTGCCAGCAGTCTGAATCAGCCCCAGCATTTT. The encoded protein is CASSLNQPQHF.

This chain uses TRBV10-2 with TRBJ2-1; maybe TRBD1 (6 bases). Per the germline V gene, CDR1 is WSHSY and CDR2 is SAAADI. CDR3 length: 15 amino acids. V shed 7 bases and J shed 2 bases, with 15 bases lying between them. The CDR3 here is CASKLQTGTYNEQFF. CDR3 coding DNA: TGCGCCAGCAAGCTTCAGACAGGTACCTACAATGAGCAGTTCTTC.

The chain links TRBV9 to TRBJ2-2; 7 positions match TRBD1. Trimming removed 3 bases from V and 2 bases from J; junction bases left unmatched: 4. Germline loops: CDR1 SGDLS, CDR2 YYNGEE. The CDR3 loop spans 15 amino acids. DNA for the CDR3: TGTGCCAGCAGCGGGGGACAGCTCAACACCGGGGAGCTGTTTTTT. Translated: CASSGGQLNTGELFF.

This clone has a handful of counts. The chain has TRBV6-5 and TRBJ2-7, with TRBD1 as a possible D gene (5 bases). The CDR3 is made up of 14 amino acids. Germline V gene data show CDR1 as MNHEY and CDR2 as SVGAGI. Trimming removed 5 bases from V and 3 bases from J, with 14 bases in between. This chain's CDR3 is CASSNLRVFYEQYF. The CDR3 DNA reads TGTGCCAGCAGTAACCTCAGGGTTTTCTACGAGCAGTACTTC.

CDR3 in amino acids: CASSSTLAGDSYNEQFF. CDR3 DNA: TGTGCCAGCAGCTCCACCTTAGCGGGAGATTCCTACAATGAGCAGTTCTTC. The V and J genes are TRBV7-6 and TRBJ2-1; 9 bases are a match to TRBD2. The CDR3 loop spans 17 amino acids. In germline, CDR1 is SGHVS, CDR2 FNYEAQ. Unmatched junction bases numbered 8, after V lost 4 bases and J lost 1 base.

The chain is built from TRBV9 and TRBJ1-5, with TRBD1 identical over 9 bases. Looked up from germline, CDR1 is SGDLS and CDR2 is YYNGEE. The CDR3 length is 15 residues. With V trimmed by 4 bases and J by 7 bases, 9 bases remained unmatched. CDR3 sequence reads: CASSSTGGFGQPQHF. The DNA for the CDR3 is TGTGCCAGCAGCTCTACAGGGGGCTTTGGGCAGCCCCAGCATTTT.

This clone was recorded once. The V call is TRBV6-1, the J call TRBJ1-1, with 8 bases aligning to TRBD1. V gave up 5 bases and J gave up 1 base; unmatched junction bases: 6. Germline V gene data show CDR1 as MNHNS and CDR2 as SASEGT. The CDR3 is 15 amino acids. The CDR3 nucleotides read TGTGCCAGCAGTCGAAACGACAGGGGGAACACTGAAGCTTTCTTT. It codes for CASSRNDRGNTEAFF.

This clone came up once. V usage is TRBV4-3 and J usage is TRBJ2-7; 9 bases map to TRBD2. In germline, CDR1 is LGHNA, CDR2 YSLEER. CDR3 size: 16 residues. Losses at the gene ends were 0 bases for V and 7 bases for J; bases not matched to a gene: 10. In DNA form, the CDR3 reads TGCGCCAGCAGCCAAGATTCAAGCGGGGGGCTGGAGGAGCAGTACTTC. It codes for CASSQDSSGGLEEQYF.

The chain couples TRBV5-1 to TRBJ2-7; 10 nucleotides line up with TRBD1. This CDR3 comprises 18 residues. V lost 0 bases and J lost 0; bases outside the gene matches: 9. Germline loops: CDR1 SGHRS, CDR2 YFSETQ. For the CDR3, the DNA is TGCGCCAGCAGCTTGGATCGGGACAGGGGCACCCGCTCCTACGAGCAGTACTTC. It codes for CASSLDRDRGTRSYEQYF.

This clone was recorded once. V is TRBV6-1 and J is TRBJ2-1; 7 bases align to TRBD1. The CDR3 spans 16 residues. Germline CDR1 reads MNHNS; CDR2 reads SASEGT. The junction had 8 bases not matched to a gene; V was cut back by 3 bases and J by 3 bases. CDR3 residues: CASSDPGTEVYNEQFF. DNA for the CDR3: TGTGCCAGCAGTGATCCCGGGACAGAGGTCTACAATGAGCAGTTCTTC.

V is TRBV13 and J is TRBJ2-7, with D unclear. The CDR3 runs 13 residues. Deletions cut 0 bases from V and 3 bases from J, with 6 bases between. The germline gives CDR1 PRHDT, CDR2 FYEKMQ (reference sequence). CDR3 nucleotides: TGTGCCAGCAGCTTAGGGTTAGACTACGAGCAGTACTTC. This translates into CASSLGLDYEQYF. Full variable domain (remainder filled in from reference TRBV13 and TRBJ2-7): AAGVIQSPRHLIKEKRETATLKCYPIPRHDTVYWYQQGPGQDPQFLISFYEKMQSDKGSIPDRFSAQQFSDYHSELNMSSLELGDSALYFCASSLGLDYEQYFGPGTRLTVT.

CDR3 sequence reads: CSVKGGVAFF. Here the CDR3 DNA reads TGCAGCGTTAAAGGGGGAGTAGCTTTCTTT. The gene calls are TRBV29-1 and TRBJ1-1; D is possibly TRBD1 (6 bases). Germline CDR1 is SQVTM and CDR2 is ANQGSEA. The CDR3 runs 10 residues. V lost 5 bases and J lost 10, with 11 bases in between.

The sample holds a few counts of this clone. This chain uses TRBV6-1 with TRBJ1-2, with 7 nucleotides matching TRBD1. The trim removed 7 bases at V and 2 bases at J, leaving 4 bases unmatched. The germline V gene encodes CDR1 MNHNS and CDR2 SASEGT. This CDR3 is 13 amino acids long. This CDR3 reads CASILTGNYGYTF. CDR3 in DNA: TGTGCCAGCATTTTGACAGGGAACTATGGCTACACCTTC.

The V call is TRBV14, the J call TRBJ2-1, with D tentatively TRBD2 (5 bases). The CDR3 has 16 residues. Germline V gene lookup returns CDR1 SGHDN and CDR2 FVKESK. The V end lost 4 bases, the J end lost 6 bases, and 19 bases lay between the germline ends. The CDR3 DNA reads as TGTGCCAGCAGCCCAAGACTGGTCCCGCGGGTCAATGAGCAGTTCTTC. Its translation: CASSPRLVPRVNEQFF.

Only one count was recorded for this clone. The CDR3 spells CASRSSGLSSYEQYF. In DNA form, the CDR3 reads TGTGCCAGCAGATCCAGCGGGCTTTCCTCCTACGAGCAGTACTTC. V usage is TRBV7-9 and J usage is TRBJ2-7; perhaps TRBD2 as D (6 bases). The CDR3 loop spans 15 amino acids. V shed 6 bases and J shed 0 bases, with 15 bases lying between them. Germline CDR1 and CDR2: SEHNR and FQNEAQ (reference sequence). Supplemented by reference TRBV7-9 and TRBJ2-7, the full variable domain reads DTGVSQNPRHKITKRGQNVTFRCDPISEHNRLYWYRQTLGQGPEFLTYFQNEAQLEKSRLLSDRFSAERPKGSFSTLEIQRTEQGDSAMYLCASRSSGLSSYEQYFGPGTRLTVT.

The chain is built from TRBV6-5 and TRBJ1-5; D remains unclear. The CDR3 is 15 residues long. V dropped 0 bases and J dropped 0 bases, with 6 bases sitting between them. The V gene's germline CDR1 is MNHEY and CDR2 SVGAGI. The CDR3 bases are TGTGCCAGCAGTTACTCGTATAATAGCAATCAGCCCCAGCATTTT. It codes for CASSYSYNSNQPQHF.

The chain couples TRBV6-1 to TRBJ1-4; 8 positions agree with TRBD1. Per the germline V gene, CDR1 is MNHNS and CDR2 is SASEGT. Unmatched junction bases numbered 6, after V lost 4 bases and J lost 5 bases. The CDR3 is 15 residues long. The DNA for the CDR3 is TGTGCCAGCAGTGCCCAGACAGGGGAAAATGAAAAACTGTTTTTT. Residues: CASSAQTGENEKLFF.

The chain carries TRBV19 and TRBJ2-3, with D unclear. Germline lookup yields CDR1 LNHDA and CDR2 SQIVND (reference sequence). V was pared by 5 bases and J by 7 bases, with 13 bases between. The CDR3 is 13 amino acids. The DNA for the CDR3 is TGTGCCAGTAGTCCTACTCTAGAGAATACGCAGTATTTT. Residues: CASSPTLENTQYF.

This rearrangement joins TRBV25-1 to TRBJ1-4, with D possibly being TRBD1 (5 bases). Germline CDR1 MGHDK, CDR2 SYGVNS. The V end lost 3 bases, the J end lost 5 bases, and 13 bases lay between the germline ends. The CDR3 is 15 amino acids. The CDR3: CASSDSLGGNEKLFF. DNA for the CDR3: TGTGCCAGCAGTGACTCCTTGGGGGGGAATGAAAAACTGTTTTTT.